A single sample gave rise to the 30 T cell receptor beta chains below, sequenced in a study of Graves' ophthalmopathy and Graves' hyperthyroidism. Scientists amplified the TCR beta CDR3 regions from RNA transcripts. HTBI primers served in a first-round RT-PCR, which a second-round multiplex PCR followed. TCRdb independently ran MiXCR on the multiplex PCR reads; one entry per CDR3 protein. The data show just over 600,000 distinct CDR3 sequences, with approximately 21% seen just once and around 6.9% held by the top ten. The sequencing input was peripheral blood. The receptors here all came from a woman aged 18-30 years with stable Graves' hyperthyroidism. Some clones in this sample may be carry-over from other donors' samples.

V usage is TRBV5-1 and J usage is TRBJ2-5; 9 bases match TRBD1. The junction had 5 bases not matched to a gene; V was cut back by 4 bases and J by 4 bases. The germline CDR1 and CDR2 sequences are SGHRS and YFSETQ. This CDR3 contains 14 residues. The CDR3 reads CASSTDRGTETQYF. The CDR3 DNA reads TGCGCCAGCAGCACAGACAGGGGGACAGAGACCCAGTACTTC.

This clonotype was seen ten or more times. The CDR3 nucleotides are TGCGCCAGTTTCCCTCGGGAGACCCAGTACTTC. Its translation: CASFPRETQYF. J is TRBJ2-5 and V is TRBV5-1; D ambiguous. CDR3 size: 11 residues. The V gene's germline CDR1 is SGHRS and CDR2 YFSETQ. V was clipped by 8 bases and J by 5 bases, with 10 bases between them.

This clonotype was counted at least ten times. The DNA for the CDR3 is TGTGCCAGCAGCTGGGCGGCCACCTACGAGCAGTACTTC. Its translation is CASSWAATYEQYF. The chain employs TRBV7-2 and TRBJ2-7; no definite D call. V gave up 4 bases and J gave up 2 bases, with 9 bases separating them. The CDR3 is 13 residues long. Germline CDR1 is SGHTA and CDR2 is FQGNSA. Using reference TRBV7-2 and TRBJ2-7 for the parts outside the CDR3, the full variable domain is GAGVSQSPSNKVTEKGKDVELRCDPISGHTALYWYRQSLGQGLEFLIYFQGNSAPDKSGLPSDRFSAERTGGSVSTLTIQRTQQEDSAVYLCASSWAATYEQYFGPGTRLTVT.

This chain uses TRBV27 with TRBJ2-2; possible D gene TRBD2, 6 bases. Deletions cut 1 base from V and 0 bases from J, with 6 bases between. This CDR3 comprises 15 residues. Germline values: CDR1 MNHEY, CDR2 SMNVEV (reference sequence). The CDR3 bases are TGTGCCAGCAGTTTATGGAGGGCGAACACCGGGGAGCTGTTTTTT. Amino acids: CASSLWRANTGELFF.

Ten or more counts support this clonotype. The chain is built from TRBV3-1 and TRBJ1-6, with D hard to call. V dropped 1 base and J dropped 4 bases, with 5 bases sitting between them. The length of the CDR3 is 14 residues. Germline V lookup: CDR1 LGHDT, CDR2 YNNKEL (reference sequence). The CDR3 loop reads CASSQAGYNSPLHF. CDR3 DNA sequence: TGTGCCAGCAGCCAAGCTGGGTATAATTCACCCCTCCACTTT.

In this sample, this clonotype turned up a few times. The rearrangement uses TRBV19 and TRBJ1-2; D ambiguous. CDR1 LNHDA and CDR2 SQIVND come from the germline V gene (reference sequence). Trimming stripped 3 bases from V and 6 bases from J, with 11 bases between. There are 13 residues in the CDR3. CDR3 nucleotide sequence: TGTGCCAGTAGTATTGGACGGCAGAATGGCTACACCTTC. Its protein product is CASSIGRQNGYTF.

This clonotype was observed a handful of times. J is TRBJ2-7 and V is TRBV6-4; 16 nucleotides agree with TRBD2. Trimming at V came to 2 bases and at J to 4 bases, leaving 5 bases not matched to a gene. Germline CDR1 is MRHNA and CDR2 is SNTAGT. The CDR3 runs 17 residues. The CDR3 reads CASSDPGLAGGIYEQYF. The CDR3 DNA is TGTGCCAGCAGTGACCCGGGACTAGCGGGAGGGATTTACGAGCAGTACTTC.

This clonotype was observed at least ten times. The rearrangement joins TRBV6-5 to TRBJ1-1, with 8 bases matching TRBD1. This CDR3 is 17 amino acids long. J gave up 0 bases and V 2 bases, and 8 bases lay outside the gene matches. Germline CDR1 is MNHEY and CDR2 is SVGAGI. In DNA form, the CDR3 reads TGTGCCAGCAGTTACCCGACACCGGGACAGGTGAACACTGAAGCTTTCTTT. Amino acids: CASSYPTPGQVNTEAFF.

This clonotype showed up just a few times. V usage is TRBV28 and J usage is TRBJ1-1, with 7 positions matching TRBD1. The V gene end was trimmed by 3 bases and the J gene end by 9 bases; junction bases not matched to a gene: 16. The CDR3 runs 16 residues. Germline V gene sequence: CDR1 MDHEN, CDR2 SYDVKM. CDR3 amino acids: CASSFAGSQGPLKAFF. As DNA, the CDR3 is TGTGCCAGCAGTTTTGCGGGTTCACAGGGGCCGCTTAAAGCTTTCTTT.

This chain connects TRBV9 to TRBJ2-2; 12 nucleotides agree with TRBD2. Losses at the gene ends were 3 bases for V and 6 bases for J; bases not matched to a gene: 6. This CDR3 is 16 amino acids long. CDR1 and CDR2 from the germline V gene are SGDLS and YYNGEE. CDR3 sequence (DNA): TGTGCCAGCAGCGGAGCTAGCGGGGGGGCCTCCGGGGAGCTGTTTTTT. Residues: CASSGASGGASGELFF.

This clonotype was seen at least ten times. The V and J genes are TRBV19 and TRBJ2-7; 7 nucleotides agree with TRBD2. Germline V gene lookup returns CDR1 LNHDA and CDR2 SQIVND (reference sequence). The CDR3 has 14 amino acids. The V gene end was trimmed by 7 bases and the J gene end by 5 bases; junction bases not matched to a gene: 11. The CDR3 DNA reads TGTGCCAGTACCCCGACGGGCGGGAGAGACGAGCAGTACTTC. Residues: CASTPTGGRDEQYF.

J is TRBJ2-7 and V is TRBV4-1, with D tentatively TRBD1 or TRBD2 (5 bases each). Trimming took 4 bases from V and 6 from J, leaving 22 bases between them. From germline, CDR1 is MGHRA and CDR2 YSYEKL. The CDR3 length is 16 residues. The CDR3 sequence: CASSPSSPPRGCEQYF. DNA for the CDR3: TGCGCCAGCAGCCCAAGTAGTCCCCCCCGGGGCTGCGAGCAGTACTTC.

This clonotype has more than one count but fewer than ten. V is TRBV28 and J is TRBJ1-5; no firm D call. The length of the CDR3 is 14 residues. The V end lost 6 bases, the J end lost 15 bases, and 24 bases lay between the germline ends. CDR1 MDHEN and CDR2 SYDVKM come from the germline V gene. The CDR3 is CASRTPIFGPPVHF. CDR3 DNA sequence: TGTGCCAGCAGAACCCCAATCTTTGGCCCCCCCGTGCATTTT.

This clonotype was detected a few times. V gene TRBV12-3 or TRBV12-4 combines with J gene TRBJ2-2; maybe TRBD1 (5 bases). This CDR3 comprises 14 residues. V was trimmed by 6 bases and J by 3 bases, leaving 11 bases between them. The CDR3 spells CASRGHFDTGELFF. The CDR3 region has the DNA TGTGCCAGCAGAGGACACTTTGACACCGGGGAGCTGTTTTTT.

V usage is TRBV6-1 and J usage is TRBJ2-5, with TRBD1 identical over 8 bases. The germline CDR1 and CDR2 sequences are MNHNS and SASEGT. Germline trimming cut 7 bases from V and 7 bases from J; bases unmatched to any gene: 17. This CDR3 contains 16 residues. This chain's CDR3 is CASTNIPDRAAGTQYF. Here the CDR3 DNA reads TGTGCCAGCACTAATATCCCGGACAGGGCCGCGGGGACCCAGTACTTC.

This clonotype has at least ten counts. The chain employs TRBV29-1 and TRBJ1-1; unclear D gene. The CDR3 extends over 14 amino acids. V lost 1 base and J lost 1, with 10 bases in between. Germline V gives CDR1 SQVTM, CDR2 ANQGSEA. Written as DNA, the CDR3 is TGCAGCGTTGAAGGATTGAACCCGAACACTGAAGCTTTCTTT. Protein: CSVEGLNPNTEAFF.

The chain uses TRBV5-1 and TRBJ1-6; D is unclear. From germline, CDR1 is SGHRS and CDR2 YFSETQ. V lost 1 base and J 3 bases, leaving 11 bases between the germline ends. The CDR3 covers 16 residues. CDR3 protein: CASSLNTGGYNSPLHF. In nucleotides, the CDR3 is TGCGCCAGCAGCTTGAATACGGGCGGCTATAATTCACCCCTCCACTTT.

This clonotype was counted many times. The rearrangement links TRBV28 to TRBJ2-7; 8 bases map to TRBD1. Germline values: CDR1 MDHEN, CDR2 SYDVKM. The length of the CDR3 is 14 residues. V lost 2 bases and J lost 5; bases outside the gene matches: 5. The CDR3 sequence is CASSLEQGADEQYF. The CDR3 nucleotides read TGTGCCAGCAGTTTAGAGCAGGGGGCGGACGAGCAGTACTTC.

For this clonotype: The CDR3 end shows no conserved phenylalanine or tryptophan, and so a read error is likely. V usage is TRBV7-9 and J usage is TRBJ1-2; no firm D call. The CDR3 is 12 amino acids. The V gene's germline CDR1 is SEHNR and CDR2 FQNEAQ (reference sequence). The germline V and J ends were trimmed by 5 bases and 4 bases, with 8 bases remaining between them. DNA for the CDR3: TGTGCCAGCAGCCCTACGGGCTATGGCTACACCGTC. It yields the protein CASSPTGYGYTV.

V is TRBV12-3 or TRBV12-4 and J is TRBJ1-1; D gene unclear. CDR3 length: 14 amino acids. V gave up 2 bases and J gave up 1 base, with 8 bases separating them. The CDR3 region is CASSLRVWNTEAFF. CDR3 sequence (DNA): TGTGCCAGCAGTTTAAGGGTTTGGAACACTGAAGCTTTCTTT.

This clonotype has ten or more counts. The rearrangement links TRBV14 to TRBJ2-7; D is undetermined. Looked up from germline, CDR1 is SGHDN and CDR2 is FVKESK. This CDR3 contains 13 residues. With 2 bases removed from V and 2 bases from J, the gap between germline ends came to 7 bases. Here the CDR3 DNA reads TGTGCCAGCAGCCAATCTACCCCCTACGAGCAGTACTTC. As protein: CASSQSTPYEQYF.

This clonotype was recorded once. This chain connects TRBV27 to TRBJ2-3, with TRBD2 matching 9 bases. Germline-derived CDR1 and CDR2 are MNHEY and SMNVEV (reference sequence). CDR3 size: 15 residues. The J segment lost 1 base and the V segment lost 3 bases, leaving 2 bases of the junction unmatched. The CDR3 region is CASSLSGGRTDTQYF. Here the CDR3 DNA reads TGTGCCAGCAGTTTGAGCGGGGGGCGCACAGATACGCAGTATTTT.

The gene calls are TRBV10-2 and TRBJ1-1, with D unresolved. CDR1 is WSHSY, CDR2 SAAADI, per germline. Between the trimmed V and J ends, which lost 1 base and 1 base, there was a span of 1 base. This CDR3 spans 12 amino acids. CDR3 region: CASSEWNTEAFF. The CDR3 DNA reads TGCGCCAGCAGTGAGTGGAACACTGAAGCTTTCTTT.

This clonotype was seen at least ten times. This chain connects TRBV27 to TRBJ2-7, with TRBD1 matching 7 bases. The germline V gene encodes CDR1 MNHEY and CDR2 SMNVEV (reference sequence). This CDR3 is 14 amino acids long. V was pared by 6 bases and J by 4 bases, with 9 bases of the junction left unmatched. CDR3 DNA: TGTGCCAGCAGGACGACAGGGAAGGGTTACGAGCAGTACTTC. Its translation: CASRTTGKGYEQYF.

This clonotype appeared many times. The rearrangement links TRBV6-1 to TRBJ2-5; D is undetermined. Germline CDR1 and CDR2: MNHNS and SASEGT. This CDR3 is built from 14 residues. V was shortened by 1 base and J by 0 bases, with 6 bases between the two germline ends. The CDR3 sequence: CASSEDWDQETQYF. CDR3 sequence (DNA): TGTGCCAGCAGTGAAGACTGGGACCAAGAGACCCAGTACTTC.

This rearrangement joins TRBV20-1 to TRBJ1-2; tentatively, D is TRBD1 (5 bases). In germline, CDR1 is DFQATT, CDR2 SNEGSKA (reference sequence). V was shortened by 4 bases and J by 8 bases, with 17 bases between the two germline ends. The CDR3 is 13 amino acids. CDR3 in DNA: TGCAGTGCTACTATCACCCGGGGCGGCGGCTACACCTTC. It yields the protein CSATITRGGGYTF.

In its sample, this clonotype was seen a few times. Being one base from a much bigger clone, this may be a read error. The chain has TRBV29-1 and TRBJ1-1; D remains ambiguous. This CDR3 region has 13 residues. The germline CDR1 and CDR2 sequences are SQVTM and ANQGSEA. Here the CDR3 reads CSVVWSMNTEACF. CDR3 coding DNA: TGCAGCGTTGTGTGGAGCATGAACACTGAAGCTTGCTTT.

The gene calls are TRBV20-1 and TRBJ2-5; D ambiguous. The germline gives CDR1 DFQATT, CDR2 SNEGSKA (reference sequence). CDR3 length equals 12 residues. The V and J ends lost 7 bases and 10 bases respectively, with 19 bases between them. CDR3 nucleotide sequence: TGCAGTGGAGTAGTGGCCGCATCGATCCAGTACTTC. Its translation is CSGVVAASIQYF.

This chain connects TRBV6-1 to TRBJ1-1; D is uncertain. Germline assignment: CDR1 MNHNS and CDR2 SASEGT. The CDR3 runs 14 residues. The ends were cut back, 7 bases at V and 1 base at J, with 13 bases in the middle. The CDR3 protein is CASTMLGSNTEAFF. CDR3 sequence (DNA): TGTGCCAGCACTATGCTGGGGTCGAACACTGAAGCTTTCTTT.

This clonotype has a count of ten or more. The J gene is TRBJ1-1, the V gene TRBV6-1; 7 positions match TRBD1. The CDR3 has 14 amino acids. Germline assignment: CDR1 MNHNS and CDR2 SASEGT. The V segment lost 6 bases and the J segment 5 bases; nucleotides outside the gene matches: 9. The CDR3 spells CASSEGQPKTEAFF. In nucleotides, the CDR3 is TGTGCCAGCAGCGAGGGACAGCCGAAGACTGAAGCTTTCTTT.